Listed here are 18 T cell receptor beta chains from one sample, sequenced in a study of cytomegalovirus exposure and HLA in healthy donors (dated by TCRdb to the late 2010s). Library generation was performed with the immunoSEQ multiplex PCR assay. A mixture of 60 forward primers for TCR Vbeta segments and 13 reverse primers for TCR Jbeta segments was used in the multiplex PCR. TCRdb provides this immuneACCESS table in a form limited to in-frame rearrangements. Some clones are lacking; in checked studies, under half of them reflect an unresolved V gene, and why the rest are absent is not known. Within this sample are about 120,000 clones, with under 85% of them counted one time only. Of the sample, 4.5% to 6% is held by the ten largest clones. Sequences were obtained from PBMCs. These receptors were taken from a man in his late teens or twenties in good health and CMV-seropositive.

The genes are TRBV7-9 and TRBJ2-1; D is possibly TRBD1 (5 bases). The CDR3 has 15 residues. V was clipped by 1 base and J by 1 base, with 8 bases between them. Germline lookup yields CDR1 SEHNR and CDR2 FQNEAQ (reference sequence). CDR3 residues: CASSLGQPSYNEQFF. In nucleotides, the CDR3 is TGTGCCAGCAGCTTAGGACAGCCGTCCTACAATGAGCAGTTCTTC. Full variable domain (rest looked up from reference TRBV7-9 and TRBJ2-1): DTGVSQNPRHKITKRGQNVTFRCDPISEHNRLYWYRQTLGQGPEFLTYFQNEAQLEKSRLLSDRFSAERPKGSFSTLEIQRTEQGDSAMYLCASSLGQPSYNEQFFGPGTRLTVL.

V is TRBV11-2 and J is TRBJ2-4, with TRBD1 matching 9 bases. Germline V gene sequence: CDR1 SGHAT, CDR2 FQNNGV. This CDR3 spans 14 amino acids. Trimming removed 9 bases from V and 1 base from J; junction bases left unmatched: 4. This CDR3 is CASTTGGAKNIQYF. The CDR3 DNA reads as TGTGCCAGTACGACAGGGGGGGCCAAAAACATTCAGTACTTC.

The chain couples TRBV6-6 to TRBJ1-1, with a possible D match to TRBD1 (5 bases). V gave up 0 bases and J gave up 0 bases, with 11 bases separating them. This CDR3 spans 16 amino acids. Germline V gene sequence: CDR1 MNHNY, CDR2 SVGAGI (reference sequence). The CDR3 reads CASSYSRRQLNTEAFF. CDR3 coding DNA: TGTGCCAGCAGTTACTCGCGTCGACAGCTGAACACTGAAGCTTTCTTT.

The chain uses TRBV28 and TRBJ1-1, with no clear D. The CDR3 runs 12 residues. Germline assignment: CDR1 MDHEN and CDR2 SYDVKM. In nucleotides, the CDR3 is TGTGCTACCCTAACCGGGGACACTGAAGCTTTCTTT. Residues: CATLTGDTEAFF.

The chain has TRBV11-3 and TRBJ2-1, with D tentatively TRBD1 (6 bases). This CDR3 comprises 14 residues. Germline CDR1 reads SGHNT; CDR2 reads YENEEA. V lost 1 base and J 6 bases, leaving 10 bases between the germline ends. The CDR3 DNA reads as TGTGCCAGCAGCTTAGGGCTAGGGGGCAATGAGCAGTTCTTC. This gives the protein CASSLGLGGNEQFF.

J is TRBJ1-1 and V is TRBV27; possible D gene TRBD1, 5 bases. The CDR3 covers 18 residues. Germline V CDR1 and CDR2: MNHEY, SMNVEV (reference sequence). V was trimmed by 6 bases and J by 1 base, leaving 24 bases between them. CDR3 coding DNA: TGTGCCAGCAGGAGTTACGTCTCCAGGGCCGTACGGAACACTGAAGCTTTCTTT. Translating gives CASRSYVSRAVRNTEAFF.

In its sample, this clone was seen once. This sequence joins TRBV4-1 and TRBJ1-6, with D possibly being TRBD1 (5 bases). CDR1 is MGHRA, CDR2 YSYEKL, per germline. The CDR3 covers 16 residues. Trimming removed 0 bases from V and 7 bases from J, with 13 bases in between. The CDR3, as DNA: TGCGCCAGCAGCCAAGATGAGGCAGGGTGGAATTCACCCCTCCACTTT. It codes for CASSQDEAGWNSPLHF.

The gene calls are TRBV5-1 and TRBJ1-4; possibly TRBD1 for D (6 bases). Germline lookup yields CDR1 SGHRS and CDR2 YFSETQ. Between the trimmed V and J ends, which lost 0 bases and 0 bases, there was a span of 15 bases. The CDR3 length is 18 residues. The CDR3 region has the DNA TGCGCCAGCAGCTTGGCCAGGGGACATTTTGCAACTAATGAAAAACTGTTTTTT. Translation: CASSLARGHFATNEKLFF.

This chain joins TRBV25-1 and TRBJ2-1; 12 positions agree with TRBD2. The CDR3 runs 16 residues. CDR1 is MGHDK, CDR2 SYGVNS, per germline. V lost 6 bases, J lost 6 bases, and 9 bases stayed unmatched. The CDR3 nucleotides read TGTGCCAGCAGGCAGCCTAGCGGGAGGGGGGGCAATGAGCAGTTCTTC. This translates into CASRQPSGRGGNEQFF. Full variable domain (rest looked up from reference TRBV25-1 and TRBJ2-1): EADIYQTPRYLVIGTGKKITLECSQTMGHDKMYWYQQDPGMELHLIHYSYGVNSTEKGDLSSESTVSRIRTEHFPLTLESARPSHTSQYLCASRQPSGRGGNEQFFGPGTRLTVL.

The gene calls are TRBV7-3 and TRBJ1-1; no clear D. CDR1 is SGHTA, CDR2 FQGTGA, per germline. This CDR3 spans 13 amino acids. V lost 3 bases and J 5 bases, leaving 10 bases between the germline ends. The CDR3 DNA reads TGTGCCAGCAGCTTTGCGGGTGAAACTGAAGCTTTCTTT. Encoded protein: CASSFAGETEAFF.

This clone was detected a few times. CDR3 residues: CALAAGYNEQFF. The CDR3 coding sequence is TGTGCCCTAGCGGCAGGGTACAATGAGCAGTTCTTC. The V call is TRBV30, the J call TRBJ2-1; 7 bases fit TRBD2. Germline V gene lookup returns CDR1 GTSNPN and CDR2 SVGIG (reference sequence). V lost 8 bases and J lost 4; bases outside the gene matches: 5. The CDR3 has 12 residues.

The chain employs TRBV19 and TRBJ2-1; TRBD2 aligns across 8 bases. The V segment lost 5 bases and the J segment 9 bases; nucleotides outside the gene matches: 15. This CDR3 region has 16 residues. Germline lookup yields CDR1 LNHDA and CDR2 SQIVND (reference sequence). CDR3 sequence reads: CASSPLSGGRYLEQFF. The DNA of the CDR3 is TGTGCCAGTAGTCCACTATCGGGCGGGAGGTATCTTGAGCAGTTCTTC.

The CDR3 sequence: CASSLALASISDTQYF. CDR3 in DNA: TGTGCCAGCAGCTTAGCGCTAGCTAGTATATCAGATACGCAGTATTTT. This chain joins TRBV7-8 and TRBJ2-3, with D tentatively TRBD2 (5 bases). Deletions cut 0 bases from V and 4 bases from J, with 14 bases between. The CDR3 is 16 residues long. Per germline, CDR1 SGHVS and CDR2 FQNEAQ.

The chain joins TRBV5-4 to TRBJ1-2; possibly TRBD1 for D (6 bases). Looked up from germline, CDR1 is SGHNT and CDR2 is YYREEE (reference sequence). The ends were cut back, 2 bases at V and 5 bases at J, with 10 bases in the middle. The CDR3 covers 13 residues. CDR3 in amino acids: CASSFGQGYGYTF. The DNA of the CDR3 is TGTGCCAGCAGCTTCGGGCAGGGGTATGGCTACACCTTC.

The chain couples TRBV6-5 to TRBJ1-2; 10 bases agree with TRBD1. The V gene's germline CDR1 is MNHEY and CDR2 SVGAGI. The V and J ends lost 2 bases and 4 bases, in that order; junction bases with no gene match: 7. This CDR3 is built from 16 residues. DNA for the CDR3: TGTGCCAGCAGTTACCGTCTGGGACAGGGGACCTATGGCTACACCTTC. Translating gives CASSYRLGQGTYGYTF.

The chain couples TRBV2 to TRBJ2-5; TRBD1 might be the D (5 bases). CDR1 SNHLY and CDR2 FYNNEI come from the germline V gene. The CDR3 loop spans 14 amino acids. Between the trimmed V and J ends, which lost 3 bases and 2 bases, there was a span of 10 bases. CDR3 nucleotides: TGTGCCAGCAGTGATCAGCCAGGGCAAGAGACCCAGTACTTC. Its protein is CASSDQPGQETQYF.

The V gene is TRBV11-2, the J gene TRBJ1-1, with 12 nucleotides matching TRBD1. The CDR3 loop spans 16 amino acids. Trimming took 3 bases from V and 6 from J; bases not matched to a gene: 8. Germline values: CDR1 SGHAT, CDR2 FQNNGV. CDR3 sequence (DNA): TGTGCCAGCAGCTTCCCCGGGGACAGGGGGCGCCCTGAAGCTTTCTTT. Protein sequence: CASSFPGDRGRPEAFF.

The chain is built from TRBV19 and TRBJ2-1, with D unclear. The CDR3 consists of 15 residues. V was trimmed by 1 base and J by 5 bases, leaving 12 bases between them. Germline V gene sequence: CDR1 LNHDA, CDR2 SQIVND (reference sequence). CDR3 region: CASSIAPGYHNEQFF. DNA for the CDR3: TGTGCCAGTAGTATAGCCCCCGGGTACCACAATGAGCAGTTCTTC.